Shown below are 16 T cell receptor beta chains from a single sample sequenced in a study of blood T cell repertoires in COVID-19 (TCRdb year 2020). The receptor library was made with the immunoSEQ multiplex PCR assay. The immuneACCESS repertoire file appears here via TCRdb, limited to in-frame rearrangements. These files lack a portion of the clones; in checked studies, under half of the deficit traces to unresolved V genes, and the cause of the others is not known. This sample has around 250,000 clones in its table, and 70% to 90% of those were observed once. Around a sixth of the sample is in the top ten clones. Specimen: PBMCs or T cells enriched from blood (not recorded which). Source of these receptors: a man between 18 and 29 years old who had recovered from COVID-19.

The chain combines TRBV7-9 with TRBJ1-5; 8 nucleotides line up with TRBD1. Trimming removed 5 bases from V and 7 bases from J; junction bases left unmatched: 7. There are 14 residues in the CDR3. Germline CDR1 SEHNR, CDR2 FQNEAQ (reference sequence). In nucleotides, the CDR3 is TGTGCCAGCAGCGTTGGACAGGGCGAACAGCCCCAGCATTTT. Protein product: CASSVGQGEQPQHF.

This chain's CDR3 is CASSEGTGDTEAFF. The CDR3, as DNA: TGTGCCAGCAGCGAGGGGACAGGGGATACTGAAGCTTTCTTT. The chain carries TRBV9 and TRBJ1-1, with 10 bases lining up with TRBD1. V was pared by 3 bases and J by 5 bases, with 4 bases of the junction left unmatched. Germline CDR1 reads SGDLS; CDR2 reads YYNGEE. This CDR3 contains 14 residues.

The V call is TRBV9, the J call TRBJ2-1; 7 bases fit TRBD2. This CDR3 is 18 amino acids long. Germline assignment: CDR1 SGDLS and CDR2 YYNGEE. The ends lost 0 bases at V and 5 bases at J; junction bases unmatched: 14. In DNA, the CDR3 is TGTGCCAGCAGCGTAGGAACGAAGGGCCCGGCGGGGGACAATGAGCAGTTCTTC. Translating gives CASSVGTKGPAGDNEQFF.

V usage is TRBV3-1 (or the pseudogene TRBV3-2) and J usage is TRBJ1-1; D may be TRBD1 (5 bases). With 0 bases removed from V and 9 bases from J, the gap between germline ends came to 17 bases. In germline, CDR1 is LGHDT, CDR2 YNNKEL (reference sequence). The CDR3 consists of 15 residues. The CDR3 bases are TGTGCCAGCAGCCAAGAAGTTGGGGCAGGGCGACAAGCTTTCTTT. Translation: CASSQEVGAGRQAFF.

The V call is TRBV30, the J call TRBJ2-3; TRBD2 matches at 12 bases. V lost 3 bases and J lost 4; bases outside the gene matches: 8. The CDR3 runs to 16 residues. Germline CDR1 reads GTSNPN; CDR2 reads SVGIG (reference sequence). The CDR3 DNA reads TGTGCCTGGAGCGAGGCTAGCGGGGGGGCCTCAGATACGCAGTATTTT. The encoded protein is CAWSEASGGASDTQYF.

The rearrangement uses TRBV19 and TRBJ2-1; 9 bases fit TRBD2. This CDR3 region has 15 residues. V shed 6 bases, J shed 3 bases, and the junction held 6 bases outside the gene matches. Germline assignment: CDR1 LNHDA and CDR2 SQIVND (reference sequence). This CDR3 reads CASSRGGANYNEQFF. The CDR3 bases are TGTGCCAGTAGCCGCGGGGGGGCTAACTACAATGAGCAGTTCTTC.

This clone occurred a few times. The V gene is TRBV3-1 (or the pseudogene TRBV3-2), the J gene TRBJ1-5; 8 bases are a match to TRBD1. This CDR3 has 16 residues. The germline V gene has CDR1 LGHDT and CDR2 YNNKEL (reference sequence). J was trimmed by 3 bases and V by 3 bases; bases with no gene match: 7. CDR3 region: CASSHRQGNYNQPQHF. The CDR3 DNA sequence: TGTGCCAGCAGCCATCGACAGGGGAATTACAATCAGCCCCAGCATTTT.

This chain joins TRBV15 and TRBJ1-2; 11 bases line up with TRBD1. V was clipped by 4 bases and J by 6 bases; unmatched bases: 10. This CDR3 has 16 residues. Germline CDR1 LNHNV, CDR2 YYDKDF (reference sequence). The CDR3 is CATSTGQGASYNGYTF. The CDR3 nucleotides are TGTGCCACCAGCACCGGACAGGGGGCCTCATATAATGGCTACACCTTC.

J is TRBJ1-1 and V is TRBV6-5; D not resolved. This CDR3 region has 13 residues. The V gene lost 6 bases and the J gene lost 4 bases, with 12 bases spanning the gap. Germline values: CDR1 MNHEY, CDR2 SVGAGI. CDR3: CASSPVRGTEAFF. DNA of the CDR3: TGTGCCAGCAGCCCGGTTCGAGGCACTGAAGCTTTCTTT.

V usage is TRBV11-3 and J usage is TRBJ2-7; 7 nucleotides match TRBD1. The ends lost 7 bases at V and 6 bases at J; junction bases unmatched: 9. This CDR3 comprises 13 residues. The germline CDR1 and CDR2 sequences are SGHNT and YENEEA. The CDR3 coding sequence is TGTGCCAGCAAACGACAGGGTTTTGGCGAGCAGTACTTC. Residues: CASKRQGFGEQYF. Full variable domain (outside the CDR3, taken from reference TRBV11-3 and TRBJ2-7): EAGVVQSPRYKIIEKKQPVAFWCNPISGHNTLYWYLQNLGQGPELLIRYENEEAVDDSQLPKDRFSAERLKGVDSTLKIQPAELGDSAVYLCASKRQGFGEQYFGPGTRLTVT.

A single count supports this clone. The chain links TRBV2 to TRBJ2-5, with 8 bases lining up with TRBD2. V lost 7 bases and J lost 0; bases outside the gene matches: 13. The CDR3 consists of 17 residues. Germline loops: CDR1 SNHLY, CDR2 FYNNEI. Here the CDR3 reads CASTEDPAGEYQETQYF. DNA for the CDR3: TGTGCCAGCACCGAGGACCCAGCGGGAGAGTACCAAGAGACCCAGTACTTC.

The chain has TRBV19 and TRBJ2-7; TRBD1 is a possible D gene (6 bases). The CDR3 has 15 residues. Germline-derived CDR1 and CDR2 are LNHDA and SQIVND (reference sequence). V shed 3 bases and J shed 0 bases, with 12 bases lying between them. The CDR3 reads CASSIGRDTSYEQYF. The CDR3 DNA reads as TGTGCCAGTAGTATTGGCCGGGACACCTCCTACGAGCAGTACTTC.

This chain's CDR3 is CASSEFDSQVNEKLFF. In DNA, the CDR3 is TGTGCCAGCTCAGAATTCGACAGCCAAGTTAATGAAAAACTGTTTTTT. This chain uses TRBV18 with TRBJ1-4, with D perhaps TRBD1 (5 bases). Germline CDR1 reads KGHSH; CDR2 reads LQKENI. CDR3 size: 16 residues. V was cut by 5 bases and J by 4 bases, with 17 bases left in between.

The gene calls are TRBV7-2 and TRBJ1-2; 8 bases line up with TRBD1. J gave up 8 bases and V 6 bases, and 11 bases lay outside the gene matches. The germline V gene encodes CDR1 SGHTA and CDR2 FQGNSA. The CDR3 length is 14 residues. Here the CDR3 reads CASSPGQGLGGYTF. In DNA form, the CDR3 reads TGTGCCAGCAGTCCCGGACAGGGCCTTGGGGGCTACACCTTC.

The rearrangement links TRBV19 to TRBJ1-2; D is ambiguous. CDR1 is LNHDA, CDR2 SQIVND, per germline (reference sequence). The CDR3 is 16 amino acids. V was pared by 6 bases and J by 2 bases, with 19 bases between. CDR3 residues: CASSPKGELANYGYTF. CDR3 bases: TGTGCCAGTAGCCCCAAGGGAGAACTGGCGAACTATGGCTACACCTTC.

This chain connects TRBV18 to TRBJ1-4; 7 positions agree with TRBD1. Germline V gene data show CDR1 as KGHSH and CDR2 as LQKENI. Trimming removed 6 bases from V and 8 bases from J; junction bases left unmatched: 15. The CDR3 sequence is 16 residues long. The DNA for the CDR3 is TGTGCCAGCTCGTTCCGGGACAGCCAACTAAACGAAAAACTGTTTTTT. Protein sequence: CASSFRDSQLNEKLFF.